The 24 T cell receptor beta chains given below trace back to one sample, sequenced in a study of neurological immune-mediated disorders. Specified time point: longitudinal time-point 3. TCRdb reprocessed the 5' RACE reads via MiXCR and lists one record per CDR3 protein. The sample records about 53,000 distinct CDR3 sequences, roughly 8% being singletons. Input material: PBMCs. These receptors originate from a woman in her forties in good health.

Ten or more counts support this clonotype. Here the CDR3 reads CASSTGGSGSTGANVLTF. The CDR3 DNA reads TGTGCCAGCAGCACGGGGGGTAGCGGGAGTACTGGGGCCAACGTCCTGACTTTC. The chain couples TRBV7-2 to TRBJ2-6; 9 nucleotides agree with TRBD2. V gave up 5 bases and J gave up 2 bases; unmatched junction bases: 10. The CDR3 runs 18 residues. Germline-derived CDR1 and CDR2 are SGHTA and FQGNSA.

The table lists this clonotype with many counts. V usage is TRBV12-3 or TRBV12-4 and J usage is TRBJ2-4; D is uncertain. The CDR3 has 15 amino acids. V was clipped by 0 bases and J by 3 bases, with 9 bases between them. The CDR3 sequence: CASSLADRSKNIQYF. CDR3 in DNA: TGTGCCAGCAGTTTAGCGGACCGAAGCAAAAACATTCAGTACTTC.

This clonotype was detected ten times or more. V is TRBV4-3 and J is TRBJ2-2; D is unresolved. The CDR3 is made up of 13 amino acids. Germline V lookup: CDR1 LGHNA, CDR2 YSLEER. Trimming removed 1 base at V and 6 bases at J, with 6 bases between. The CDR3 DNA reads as TGCGCCAGCAGCCAAGGGGTTCCCGGGGAGCTGTTTTTT. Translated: CASSQGVPGELFF.

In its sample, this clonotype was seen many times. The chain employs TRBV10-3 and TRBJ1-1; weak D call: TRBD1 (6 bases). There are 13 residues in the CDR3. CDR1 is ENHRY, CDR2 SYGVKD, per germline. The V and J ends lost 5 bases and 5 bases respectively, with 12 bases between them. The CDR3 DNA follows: TGTGCCATCAGTTCGACAGGTGAAACTGAAGCTTTCTTT. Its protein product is CAISSTGETEAFF.

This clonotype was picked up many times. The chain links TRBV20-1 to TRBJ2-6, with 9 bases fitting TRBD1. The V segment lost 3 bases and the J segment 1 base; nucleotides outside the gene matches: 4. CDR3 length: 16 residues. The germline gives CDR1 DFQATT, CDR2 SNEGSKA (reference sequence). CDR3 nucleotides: TGCAGTGCTAGCGGGACAGGGCAGTCTGGGGCCAACGTCCTGACTTTC. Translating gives CSASGTGQSGANVLTF.

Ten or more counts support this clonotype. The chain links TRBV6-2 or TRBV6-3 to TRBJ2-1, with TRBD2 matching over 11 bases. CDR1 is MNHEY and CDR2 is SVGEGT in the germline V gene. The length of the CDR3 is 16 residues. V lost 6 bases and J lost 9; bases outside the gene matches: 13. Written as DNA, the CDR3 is TGTGCCAGCAGCCGCGCTGCTAGCGGGAGGAAGGGTGAGCAGTTCTTC. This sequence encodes CASSRAASGRKGEQFF.

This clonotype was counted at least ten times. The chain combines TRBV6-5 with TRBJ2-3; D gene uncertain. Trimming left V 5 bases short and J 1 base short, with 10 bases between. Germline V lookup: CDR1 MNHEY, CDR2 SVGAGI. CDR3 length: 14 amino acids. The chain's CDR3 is CASSPPDGTDTQYF. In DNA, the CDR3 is TGTGCCAGCAGTCCTCCGGACGGCACAGATACGCAGTATTTT.

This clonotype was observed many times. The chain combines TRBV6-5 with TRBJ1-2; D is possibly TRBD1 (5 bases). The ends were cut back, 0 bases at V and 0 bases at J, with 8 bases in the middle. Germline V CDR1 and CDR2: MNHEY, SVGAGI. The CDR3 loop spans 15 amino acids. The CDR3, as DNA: TGTGCCAGCAGTTACTCGAGACAGACTAACTATGGCTACACCTTC. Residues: CASSYSRQTNYGYTF.

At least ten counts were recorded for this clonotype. The CDR3 here is CSALRTGASTDTQYF. For the CDR3, the DNA is TGCAGTGCTCTCCGCACGGGGGCTAGCACAGATACGCAGTATTTT. J is TRBJ2-3 and V is TRBV20-1; D might be TRBD1 or TRBD2, each matching 6 bases. The V end lost 5 bases, the J end lost 0 bases, and 15 bases lay between the germline ends. Germline CDR1 and CDR2: DFQATT and SNEGSKA (reference sequence). The CDR3 has 15 amino acids.

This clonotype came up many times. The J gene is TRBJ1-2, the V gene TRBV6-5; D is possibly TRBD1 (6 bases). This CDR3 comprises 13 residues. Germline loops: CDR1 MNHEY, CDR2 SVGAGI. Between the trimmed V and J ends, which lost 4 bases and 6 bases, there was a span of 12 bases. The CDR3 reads CASSFNTGHGYTF. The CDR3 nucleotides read TGTGCCAGCAGTTTCAATACAGGGCATGGCTACACCTTC.

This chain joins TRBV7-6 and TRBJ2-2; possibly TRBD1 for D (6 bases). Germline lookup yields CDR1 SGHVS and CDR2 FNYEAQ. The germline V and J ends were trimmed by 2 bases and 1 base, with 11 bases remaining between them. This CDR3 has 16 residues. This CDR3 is CASSLTQGLNTGELFF. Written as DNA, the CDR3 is TGTGCCAGCAGCTTAACTCAGGGGTTGAACACCGGGGAGCTGTTTTTT. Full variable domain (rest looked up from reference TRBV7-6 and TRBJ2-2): GAGVSQSPRYKVTKRGQDVALRCDPISGHVSLYWYRQALGQGPEFLTYFNYEAQQDKSGLPNDRFSAERPEGSISTLTIQRTEQRDSAMYRCASSLTQGLNTGELFFGEGSRLTVL.

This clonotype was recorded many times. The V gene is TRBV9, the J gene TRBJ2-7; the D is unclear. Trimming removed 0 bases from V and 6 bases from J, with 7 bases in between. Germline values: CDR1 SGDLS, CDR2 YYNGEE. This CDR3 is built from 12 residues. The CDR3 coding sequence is TGTGCCAGCAGCGTAGGGGTTAGCGAGCAGTACTTC. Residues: CASSVGVSEQYF.

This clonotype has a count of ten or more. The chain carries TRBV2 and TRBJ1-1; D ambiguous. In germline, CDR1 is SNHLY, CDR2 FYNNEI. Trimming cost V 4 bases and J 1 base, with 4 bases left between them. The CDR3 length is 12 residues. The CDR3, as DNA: TGTGCCAGCAGTGGTGGGAACACTGAAGCTTTCTTT. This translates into CASSGGNTEAFF. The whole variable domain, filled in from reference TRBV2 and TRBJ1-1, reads EPEVTQTPSHQVTQMGQEVILRCVPISNHLYFYWYRQILGQKVEFLVSFYNNEISEKSEIFDDQFSVERPDGSNFTLKIRSTKLEDSAMYFCASSGGNTEAFFGQGTRLTVV.

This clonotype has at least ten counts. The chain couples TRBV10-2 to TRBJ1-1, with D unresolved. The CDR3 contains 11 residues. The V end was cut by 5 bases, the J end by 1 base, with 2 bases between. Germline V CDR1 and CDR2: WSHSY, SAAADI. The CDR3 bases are TGCGCCAGCAGTAGGAACACTGAAGCTTTCTTT. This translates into CASSRNTEAFF.

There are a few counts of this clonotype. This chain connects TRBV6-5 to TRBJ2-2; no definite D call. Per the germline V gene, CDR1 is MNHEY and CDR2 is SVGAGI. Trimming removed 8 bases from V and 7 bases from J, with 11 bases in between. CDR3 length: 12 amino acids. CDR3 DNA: TGTGCCAGCTCAATTGGGATCGGGGAGCTGTTTTTT. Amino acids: CASSIGIGELFF.

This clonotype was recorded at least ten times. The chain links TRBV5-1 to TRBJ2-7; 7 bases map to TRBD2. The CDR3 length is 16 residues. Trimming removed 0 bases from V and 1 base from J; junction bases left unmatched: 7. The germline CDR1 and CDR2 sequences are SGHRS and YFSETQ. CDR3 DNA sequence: TGCGCCAGCAGCTTGGATCCAGCGGGGATATCCTACGAGCAGTACTTC. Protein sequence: CASSLDPAGISYEQYF.

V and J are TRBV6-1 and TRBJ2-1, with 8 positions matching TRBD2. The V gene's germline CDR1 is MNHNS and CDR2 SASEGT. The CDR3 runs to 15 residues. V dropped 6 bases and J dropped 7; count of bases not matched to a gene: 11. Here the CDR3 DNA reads TGTGCCAGCAGGACCCCCCCGGGAGGGTATAATGAGCAGTTCTTC. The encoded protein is CASRTPPGGYNEQFF.

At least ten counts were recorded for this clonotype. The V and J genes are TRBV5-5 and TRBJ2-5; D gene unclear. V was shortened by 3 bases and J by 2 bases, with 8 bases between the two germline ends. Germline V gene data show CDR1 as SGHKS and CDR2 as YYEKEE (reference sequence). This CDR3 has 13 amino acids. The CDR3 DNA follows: TGTGCCAGCAGCTCGAACGGGCAAGAGACCCAGTACTTC. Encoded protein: CASSSNGQETQYF.

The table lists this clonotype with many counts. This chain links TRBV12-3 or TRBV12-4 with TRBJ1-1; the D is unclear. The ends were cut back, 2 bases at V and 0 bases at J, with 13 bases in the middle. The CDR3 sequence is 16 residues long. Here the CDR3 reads CASSLWSAGLNTEAFF. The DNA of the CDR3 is TGTGCCAGCAGTTTATGGTCTGCAGGCTTGAACACTGAAGCTTTCTTT.

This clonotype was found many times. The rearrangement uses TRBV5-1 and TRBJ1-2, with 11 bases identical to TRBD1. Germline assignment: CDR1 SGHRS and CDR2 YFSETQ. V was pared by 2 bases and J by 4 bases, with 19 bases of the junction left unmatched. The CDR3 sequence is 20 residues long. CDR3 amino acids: CASSFRNDRTGGSYSYGYTF. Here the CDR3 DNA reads TGCGCCAGCAGCTTTCGTAATGATCGGACAGGGGGCTCCTATTCCTATGGCTACACCTTC. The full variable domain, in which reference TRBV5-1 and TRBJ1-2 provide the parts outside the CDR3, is KAGVTQTPRYLIKTRGQQVTLSCSPISGHRSVSWYQQTPGQGLQFLFEYFSETQRNKGNFPGRFSGRQFSNSRSEMNVSTLELGDSALYLCASSFRNDRTGGSYSYGYTFGSGTRLTVV.

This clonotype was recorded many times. CDR3 region: CASSSLVGEQYF. The DNA of the CDR3 is TGTGCCAGCAGCAGTTTAGTGGGCGAGCAGTACTTC. The J gene is TRBJ2-7, the V gene TRBV11-2, with no clear D. The germline V and J ends were trimmed by 5 bases and 6 bases, with 11 bases remaining between them. The CDR3 spans 12 residues. Germline CDR1 reads SGHAT; CDR2 reads FQNNGV.

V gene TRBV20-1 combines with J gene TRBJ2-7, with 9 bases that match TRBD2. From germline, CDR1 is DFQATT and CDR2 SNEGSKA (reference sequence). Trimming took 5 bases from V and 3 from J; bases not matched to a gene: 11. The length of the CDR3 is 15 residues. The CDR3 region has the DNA TGCAGTGCTTACACCGGGACTAGCCATCTCTACGAGCAGTACTTC. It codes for CSAYTGTSHLYEQYF.

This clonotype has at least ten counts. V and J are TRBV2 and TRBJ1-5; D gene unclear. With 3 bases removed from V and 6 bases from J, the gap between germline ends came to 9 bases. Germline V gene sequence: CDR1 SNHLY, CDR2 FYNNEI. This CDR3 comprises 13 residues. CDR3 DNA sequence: TGTGCCAGCAGTGACAGGCCGTCTCAGCCCCAGCATTTT. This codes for CASSDRPSQPQHF.

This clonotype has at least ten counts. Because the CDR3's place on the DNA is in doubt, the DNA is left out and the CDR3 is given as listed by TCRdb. The CDR3: CASSEALRARGRETNEKLFF. The V gene is TRBV2, the J gene TRBJ1-4; the DNA was not used to check the table's D call, TRBD1. Including both end residues, the CDR3 is 20 amino acids long. The germline CDR1 and CDR2 sequences are SNHLY and FYNNEI.